This T cell receptor beta chain stems from a study of early T cells in non-severe SARS-CoV-2 infection. Across the whole study: Sequencing was performed on bulk RNA from unsorted whole blood, leaving chains unpaired. Study-level points and caveats: Anti-spike CD8 responses were favored by VDJdb matching, which missed private and CD4 specificities.

The length of the CDR3 is 13 residues. Trimming removed 3 bases from V and 5 bases from J; junction bases left unmatched: 1. Germline V CDR1 and CDR2: LGHDT, YNNKEL (reference sequence). Of note for this clonotype: Its antigen is not known.

Molecules of cDNA were individually given unique molecular identifiers that were attached to them. One entry per CDR3 protein, called by TCRdb with MiXCR from the 5' RACE reads. Of about 77,000 distinct CDR3 sequences in the sample, about 5% were seen once. This receptor was taken from an adult who was a healthcare worker with PCR-confirmed SARS-CoV-2 infection or an uninfected control (not recorded which). The chain couples TRBV3-1 to TRBJ1-1; 9 bases align to TRBD1. The sequences come from whole blood, collected at baseline. CDR3 sequence (DNA): TGTGCCAGCAGCCACGGACAGGGGACTGAAGCTTTCTTT. Its protein is CASSHGQGTEAFF.